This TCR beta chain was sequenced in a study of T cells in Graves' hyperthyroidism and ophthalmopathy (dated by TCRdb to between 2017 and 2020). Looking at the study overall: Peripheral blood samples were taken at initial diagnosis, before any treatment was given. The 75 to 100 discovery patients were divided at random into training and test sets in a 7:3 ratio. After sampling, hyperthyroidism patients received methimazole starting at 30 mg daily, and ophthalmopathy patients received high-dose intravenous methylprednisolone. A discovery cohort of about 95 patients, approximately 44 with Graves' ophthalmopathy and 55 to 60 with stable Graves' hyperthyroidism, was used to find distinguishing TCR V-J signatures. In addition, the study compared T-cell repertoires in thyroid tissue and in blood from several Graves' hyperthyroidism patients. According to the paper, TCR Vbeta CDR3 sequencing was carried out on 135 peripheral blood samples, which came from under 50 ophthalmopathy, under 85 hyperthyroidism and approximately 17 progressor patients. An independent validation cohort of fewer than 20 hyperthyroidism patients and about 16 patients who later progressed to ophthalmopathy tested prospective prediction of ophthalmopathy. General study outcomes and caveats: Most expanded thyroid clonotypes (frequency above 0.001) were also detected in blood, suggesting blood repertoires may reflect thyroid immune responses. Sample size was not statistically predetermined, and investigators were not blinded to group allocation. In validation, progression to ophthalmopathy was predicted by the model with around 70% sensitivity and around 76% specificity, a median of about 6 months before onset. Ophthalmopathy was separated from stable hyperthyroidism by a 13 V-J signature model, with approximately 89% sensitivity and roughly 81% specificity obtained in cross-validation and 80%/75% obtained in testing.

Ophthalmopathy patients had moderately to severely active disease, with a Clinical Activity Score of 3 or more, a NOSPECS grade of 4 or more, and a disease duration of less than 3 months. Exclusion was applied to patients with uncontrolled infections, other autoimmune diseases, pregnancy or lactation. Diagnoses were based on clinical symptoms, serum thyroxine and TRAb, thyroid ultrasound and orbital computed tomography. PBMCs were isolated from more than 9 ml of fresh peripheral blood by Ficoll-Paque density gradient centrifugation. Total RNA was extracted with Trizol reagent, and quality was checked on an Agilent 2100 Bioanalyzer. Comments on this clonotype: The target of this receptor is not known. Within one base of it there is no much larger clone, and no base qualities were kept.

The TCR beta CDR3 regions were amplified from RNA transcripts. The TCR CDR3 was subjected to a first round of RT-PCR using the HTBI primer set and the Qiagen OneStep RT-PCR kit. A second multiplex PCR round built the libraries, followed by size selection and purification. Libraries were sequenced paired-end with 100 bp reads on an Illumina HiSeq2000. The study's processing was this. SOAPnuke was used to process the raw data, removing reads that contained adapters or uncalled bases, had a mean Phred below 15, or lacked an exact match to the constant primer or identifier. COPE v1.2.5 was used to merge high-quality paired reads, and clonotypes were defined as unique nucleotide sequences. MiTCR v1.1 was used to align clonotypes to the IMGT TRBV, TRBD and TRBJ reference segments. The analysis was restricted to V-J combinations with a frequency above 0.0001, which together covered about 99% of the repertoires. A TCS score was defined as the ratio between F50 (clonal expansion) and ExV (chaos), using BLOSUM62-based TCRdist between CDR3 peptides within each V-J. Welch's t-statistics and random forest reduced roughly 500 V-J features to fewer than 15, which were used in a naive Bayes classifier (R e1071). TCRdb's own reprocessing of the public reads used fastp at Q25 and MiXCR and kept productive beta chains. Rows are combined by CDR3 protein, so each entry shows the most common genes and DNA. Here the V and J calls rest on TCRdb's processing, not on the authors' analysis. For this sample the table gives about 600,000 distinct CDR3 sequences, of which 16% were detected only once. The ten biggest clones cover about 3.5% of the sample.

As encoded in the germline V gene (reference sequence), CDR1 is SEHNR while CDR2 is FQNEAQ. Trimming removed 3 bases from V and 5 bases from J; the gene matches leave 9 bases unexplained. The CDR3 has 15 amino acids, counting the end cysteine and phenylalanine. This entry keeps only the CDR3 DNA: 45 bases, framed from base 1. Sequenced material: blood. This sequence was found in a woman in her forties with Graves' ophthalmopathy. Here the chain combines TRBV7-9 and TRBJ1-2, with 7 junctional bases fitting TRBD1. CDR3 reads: CASSFPLTGVYGYTF. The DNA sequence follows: TGTGCCAGCAGCTTCCCTCTTACAGGGGTGTATGGCTACACCTTC. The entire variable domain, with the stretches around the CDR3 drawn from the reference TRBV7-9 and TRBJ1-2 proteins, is DTGVSQNPRHKITKRGQNVTFRCDPISEHNRLYWYRQTLGQGPEFLTYFQNEAQLEKSRLLSDRFSAERPKGSFSTLEIQRTEQGDSAMYLCASSFPLTGVYGYTFGSGTRLTVV.